The rows below give T cell receptor beta chains drawn from one sample of a study of T cells in tuberculosis. The table came from immunoSEQ multiplex PCR; TCRdb's copy has only in-frame clones and leaves some out. The table has some 41,000 clones, 94% seen once. Specimen: PBMCs. These receptors were collected from a donor between 10 and 35 years old with latent tuberculosis or without tuberculosis infection. Some clones in this sample may be carry-over from other donors' samples. CDR3s include the opening cysteine and the closing phenylalanine or tryptophan. The D gene is left open where the match is weak. Clone size is given for some rows only: seen once, a few or many times, or a class if the clone is expanded.

CDR3nt: TGTGCCAGCAGCCAGGACAGGGCGAGGGACAATGAGCAGTTCTTC
CDR3aa: CASSQDRARDNEQFF
len: 15
abundance: .
d_gene: TRBD1
j_gene: TRBJ2-1
v_gene: TRBV2

CDR3nt: TGTGCCAGCAGTGTTACGGGAGGTTCTAATGAAAAACTGTTTTTT
CDR3aa: CASSVTGGSNEKLFF
len: 15
abundance: .
d_gene: .
j_gene: TRBJ1-4
v_gene: TRBV25-1

CDR3nt: TGTGCTAGTGGTTGGGGGACAGGGGATTCACCCCTCCACTTT
CDR3aa: CASGWGTGDSPLHF
len: 14
abundance: few
d_gene: TRBD1
j_gene: TRBJ1-6
v_gene: TRBV12-5

CDR3nt: TGTGCCAGCAGACCCGCTGCAGGGTTTAAGTCAACCTATGGCTACACCTTC
CDR3aa: CASRPAAGFKSTYGYTF
len: 17
abundance: .
d_gene: .
j_gene: TRBJ1-2
v_gene: TRBV25-1

CDR3nt: TGTGCCAGCAGCCCCGGGAGGGTTTCTACCGGGGAGCTGTTTTTT
CDR3aa: CASSPGRVSTGELFF
len: 15
abundance: .
d_gene: TRBD2
j_gene: TRBJ2-2
v_gene: TRBV11-2

CDR3nt: TGTGCCAGTAGTACGACTGGTAGCTCCTACGAGCAGTACTTC
CDR3aa: CASSTTGSSYEQYF
len: 14
abundance: once
d_gene: .
j_gene: TRBJ2-7
v_gene: TRBV19

CDR3nt: TGCGCCAGCAGCCAGTATAGCAATCAGCCCCAGCATTTT
CDR3aa: CASSQYSNQPQHF
len: 13
abundance: .
d_gene: .
j_gene: TRBJ1-5
v_gene: TRBV4-3

CDR3nt: TGTGCCAGCAGTTACTCGTTCGGGGGCTATGGCTACACCTTC
CDR3aa: CASSYSFGGYGYTF
len: 14
abundance: .
d_gene: .
j_gene: TRBJ1-2
v_gene: TRBV6-5

CDR3nt: TGTGCCAGCAGCGTAGGACAGGCCGCGGTGGATACGCAGTATTTT
CDR3aa: CASSVGQAAVDTQYF
len: 15
abundance: once
d_gene: .
j_gene: TRBJ2-3
v_gene: TRBV9

CDR3nt: TGTGCCAGCAGGCTACTATCTGGAAACACCATATATTTT
CDR3aa: CASRLLSGNTIYF
len: 13
abundance: .
d_gene: .
j_gene: TRBJ1-3
v_gene: TRBV6-5

CDR3nt: TGTGCCAGCAGTGAATCTGGGGCCCTCTACGAGCAGTACTTC
CDR3aa: CASSESGALYEQYF
len: 14
abundance: .
d_gene: .
j_gene: TRBJ2-7
v_gene: TRBV6-1

CDR3nt: TGTGCCAGCAGCTACACAGGGGGCGCCTTTGGGGCCAACGTCCTGACTTTC
CDR3aa: CASSYTGGAFGANVLTF
len: 17
abundance: once
d_gene: TRBD1
j_gene: TRBJ2-6
v_gene: TRBV11-2

CDR3nt: TGTGCCAGTACCCCATGGGGGGGAGATTGGACTGAAGCTTTCTTT
CDR3aa: CASTPWGGDWTEAFF
len: 15
abundance: .
d_gene: .
j_gene: TRBJ1-1
v_gene: TRBV19

CDR3nt: TGTGCCAGCAGTCGTTTTCTGACAGCTGCTAAGTCACCCCTCCACTTT
CDR3aa: CASSRFLTAAKSPLHF
len: 16
abundance: .
d_gene: .
j_gene: TRBJ1-6
v_gene: TRBV5-5

CDR3nt: TGTGCCAGCAGCTCGGGCCAGGGGAGAGATACGCAGTATTTT
CDR3aa: CASSSGQGRDTQYF
len: 14
abundance: .
d_gene: .
j_gene: TRBJ2-3
v_gene: TRBV7-9

CDR3nt: TGCGCCAGCAGCAACCGGCGGGGGATGACTACAGATACGCAGTATTTT
CDR3aa: CASSNRRGMTTDTQYF
len: 16
abundance: .
d_gene: TRBD2
j_gene: TRBJ2-3
v_gene: TRBV5-1

CDR3nt: TGCGCCAGCAGCCAAAGACAGGGAGGTTATTTCCTTGATGAAAAACTGTTTTTT
CDR3aa: CASSQRQGGYFLDEKLFF
len: 18
abundance: .
d_gene: TRBD1
j_gene: TRBJ1-4
v_gene: TRBV4-3

CDR3nt: TGTGCCAGCAGCTTAGGCAGGGGAGCTGAAGCTTTCTTT
CDR3aa: CASSLGRGAEAFF
len: 13
abundance: .
d_gene: .
j_gene: TRBJ1-1
v_gene: TRBV11-2

CDR3nt: TGTGCCAGCAGTGAACTTAGGACAGGGTCTAACGAGCAGTACTTC
CDR3aa: CASSELRTGSNEQYF
len: 15
abundance: .
d_gene: TRBD1
j_gene: TRBJ2-7
v_gene: TRBV6-1

CDR3nt: TGTGCCAGCAGGGACCTGGCAGGGACCTACGAGCAGTACTTC
CDR3aa: CASRDLAGTYEQYF
len: 14
abundance: .
d_gene: .
j_gene: TRBJ2-7
v_gene: TRBV11-3

CDR3nt: TGTGCCAGCAGCGTAGCGGCTGGACTAGCGGGCGCAGCTTCCACAGATACGCAGTATTTT
CDR3aa: CASSVAAGLAGAASTDTQYF
len: 20
abundance: .
d_gene: TRBD2
j_gene: TRBJ2-3
v_gene: TRBV9

CDR3nt: TGTGCCAGTAGTATGAACACAGGTAATGGGCAGCCCCAGCATTTT
CDR3aa: CASSMNTGNGQPQHF
len: 15
abundance: .
d_gene: .
j_gene: TRBJ1-5
v_gene: TRBV19

CDR3nt: TGCGCCAGCAGCCACCCACTACCCCAAGAGACCCAGTACTTC
CDR3aa: CASSHPLPQETQYF
len: 14
abundance: .
d_gene: .
j_gene: TRBJ2-5
v_gene: TRBV4-3

CDR3nt: TGCGCCAGCAGCCATGGGACTAGCGCCTACGAGCAGTACTTC
CDR3aa: CASSHGTSAYEQYF
len: 14
abundance: once
d_gene: TRBD2
j_gene: TRBJ2-7
v_gene: TRBV4-1

CDR3nt: TGTGCCAGCAGCGTTAGGACACACGGGGAGCTGTTTTTT
CDR3aa: CASSVRTHGELFF
len: 13
abundance: once
d_gene: .
j_gene: TRBJ2-2
v_gene: TRBV7-2

CDR3nt: TGTGCCAGCAGTGAAAGCAGGGGATTGGGGAACACTGAAGCTTTCTTT
CDR3aa: CASSESRGLGNTEAFF
len: 16
abundance: .
d_gene: .
j_gene: TRBJ1-1
v_gene: TRBV25-1

CDR3nt: TGTGCCAGCAGCTTAGAGGCGCGGAGCTCCTACGAGCAGTACTTC
CDR3aa: CASSLEARSSYEQYF
len: 15
abundance: once
d_gene: .
j_gene: TRBJ2-7
v_gene: TRBV11-2

CDR3nt: TGTGCCAGTAGCCAAGGGACAGGGTCGGACTATGGCTACACCTTC
CDR3aa: CASSQGTGSDYGYTF
len: 15
abundance: .
d_gene: TRBD1
j_gene: TRBJ1-2
v_gene: TRBV19

CDR3nt: TGTGCCAGCAGCTTAGAGTGGAGTCAAGAGACCCAGTACTTC
CDR3aa: CASSLEWSQETQYF
len: 14
abundance: .
d_gene: .
j_gene: TRBJ2-5
v_gene: TRBV11-2

CDR3nt: TGTGCCTTCCGGACTTCCTACGAGCAGTACTTC
CDR3aa: CAFRTSYEQYF
len: 11
abundance: .
d_gene: .
j_gene: TRBJ2-7
v_gene: TRBV30

CDR3nt: TGCAGCGTCGGGCAGGGGACGAATACGCAGTATTTT
CDR3aa: CSVGQGTNTQYF
len: 12
abundance: once
d_gene: .
j_gene: TRBJ2-3
v_gene: TRBV29-1

CDR3nt: TGTGCCAGCAGCTTACGGGACAGGGGGCGGAATTCACCCCTCCACTTT
CDR3aa: CASSLRDRGRNSPLHF
len: 16
abundance: .
d_gene: TRBD1
j_gene: TRBJ1-6
v_gene: TRBV7-2

CDR3nt: TGCGCCAGCAGTGTGGGAGGGTTGAACACTGAAGCTTTCTTT
CDR3aa: CASSVGGLNTEAFF
len: 14
abundance: .
d_gene: .
j_gene: TRBJ1-1
v_gene: TRBV10-2

CDR3nt: TGTGCCTGGTTGGGTGGGGGGGACGCAGCTTTCTTT
CDR3aa: CAWLGGGDAAFF
len: 12
abundance: once
d_gene: .
j_gene: TRBJ1-1
v_gene: TRBV30

CDR3nt: TGTGCCAGTAGTTCCCGGGACAAAGGCGACGAGCAGTACTTC
CDR3aa: CASSSRDKGDEQYF
len: 14
abundance: .
d_gene: .
j_gene: TRBJ2-7
v_gene: TRBV19

CDR3nt: TGTGCCAGCAGGGGACTCCGGGGAGGGACCGGGGAGCTGTTTTTT
CDR3aa: CASRGLRGGTGELFF
len: 15
abundance: .
d_gene: TRBD2
j_gene: TRBJ2-2
v_gene: TRBV27

CDR3nt: TGTGCCAGCAGTTACGAGGACACTGAAGCTTTCTTT
CDR3aa: CASSYEDTEAFF
len: 12
abundance: .
d_gene: .
j_gene: TRBJ1-1
v_gene: TRBV28

CDR3nt: TGTGCCTTAACGGACAGCGCCGGAGATACGCAGTATTTT
CDR3aa: CALTDSAGDTQYF
len: 13
abundance: .
d_gene: .
j_gene: TRBJ2-3
v_gene: TRBV30

CDR3nt: TGTGCCAGCAGTGAAGGGAACCACCGGGACTACGAGCAGTACTTC
CDR3aa: CASSEGNHRDYEQYF
len: 15
abundance: .
d_gene: .
j_gene: TRBJ2-7
v_gene: TRBV2

CDR3nt: TGTGCCAGCAGCCTCGGGACAGGGGCGTATGGCTACACCTTC
CDR3aa: CASSLGTGAYGYTF
len: 14
abundance: .
d_gene: TRBD1
j_gene: TRBJ1-2
v_gene: TRBV7-2

CDR3nt: TGTGCCAGCTCACCACGGCGGAGCAATCAGCCCCAGCATTTT
CDR3aa: CASSPRRSNQPQHF
len: 14
abundance: .
d_gene: .
j_gene: TRBJ1-5
v_gene: TRBV18

CDR3nt: TGTGCCAGCAGTGCCTACAGGGGAGGCTACGAGCAGTACTTC
CDR3aa: CASSAYRGGYEQYF
len: 14
abundance: .
d_gene: .
j_gene: TRBJ2-7
v_gene: TRBV25-1

CDR3nt: TGTGCCTGGAGTTCAGGAGCCGGGAACAGCAATCAGCCCCAGCATTTT
CDR3aa: CAWSSGAGNSNQPQHF
len: 16
abundance: .
d_gene: .
j_gene: TRBJ1-5
v_gene: TRBV30

CDR3nt: TGCGCCAGCAGCCAAGTTGCCCGGGTCGTCTCCTACAATGAGCAGTTCTTC
CDR3aa: CASSQVARVVSYNEQFF
len: 17
abundance: .
d_gene: .
j_gene: TRBJ2-1
v_gene: TRBV4-3

CDR3nt: TGTGCCAGCAGCTTAGGGAGAGACGGCTACTATGGCTACACCTTC
CDR3aa: CASSLGRDGYYGYTF
len: 15
abundance: .
d_gene: .
j_gene: TRBJ1-2
v_gene: TRBV7-2

CDR3nt: TGTGCCAGCAGCAAAGACCACGGTCTAGGGGGAGCGGATGGCTACACCTTC
CDR3aa: CASSKDHGLGGADGYTF
len: 17
abundance: .
d_gene: .
j_gene: TRBJ1-2
v_gene: TRBV21-1

CDR3nt: TGCGCCAGCAGCTTGGGCGGGGTTGGGACAGGCCTTATCCACTCCTACGAGCAGTACTTC
CDR3aa: CASSLGGVGTGLIHSYEQYF
len: 20
abundance: .
d_gene: TRBD1
j_gene: TRBJ2-7
v_gene: TRBV5-1

CDR3nt: TGTGCCAGCAGCGTAGACGACTCCATTGCCTATGGCTACACCTTC
CDR3aa: CASSVDDSIAYGYTF
len: 15
abundance: medium-sized
d_gene: .
j_gene: TRBJ1-2
v_gene: TRBV9